This passage covers 20 T cell receptor beta chains from one sample sequenced in a study of blood T cell repertoires in COVID-19. Assay: immunoSEQ multiplex PCR; the TCRdb copy retains only in-frame clones and omits some. The table lists about 140,000 clones, approximately 78% of them singletons. Sequencing was performed on PBMCs or T cells enriched from blood (not recorded which). The receptors shown here come from a woman between 50 and 59 years old who had recovered from COVID-19.

This clone was observed a handful of times. The V gene is TRBV6-1, the J gene TRBJ1-5; 12 bases map to TRBD1. Unmatched junction bases numbered 2, after V lost 2 bases and J lost 6 bases. The CDR3 has 15 amino acids. Germline V lookup: CDR1 MNHNS, CDR2 SASEGT. The CDR3 sequence: CASSEPGQGAQPQHF. The CDR3 DNA reads TGTGCCAGCAGTGAACCGGGACAGGGGGCTCAGCCCCAGCATTTT.

The DNA of the CDR3 is TGTGCCACCAGCAGAGACCGGACAGGGGGCACTGAAGCTTTCTTT. It codes for CATSRDRTGGTEAFF. The V call is TRBV15, the J call TRBJ1-1, with 10 bases aligning to TRBD1. V gave up 0 bases and J gave up 4 bases; unmatched junction bases: 2. This CDR3 has 15 residues. Per germline, CDR1 LNHNV and CDR2 YYDKDF (reference sequence).

The rearrangement links TRBV10-2 to TRBJ1-5, with 8 bases aligning to TRBD1. This CDR3 spans 14 amino acids. Germline trimming cut 6 bases from V and 5 bases from J; bases unmatched to any gene: 6. CDR1 and CDR2 (germline): WSHSY, SAAADI. CDR3 nucleotide sequence: TGCGCCAGCAGCCGGGACAGGAATTATCAGCCCCAGCATTTT. Its protein is CASSRDRNYQPQHF.

V is TRBV5-4 and J is TRBJ2-3, with 16 bases that match TRBD2. Unmatched junction bases numbered 5, after V lost 4 bases and J lost 6 bases. This CDR3 has 16 amino acids. Germline V gene data show CDR1 as SGHNT and CDR2 as YYREEE (reference sequence). CDR3 coding DNA: TGTGCCAGCAGCCGGGGACTAGCGGGGGGGTATGATACGCAGTATTTT. Its translation: CASSRGLAGGYDTQYF.

CDR3 nucleotide sequence: TGTGCCAGTAATACAGGGGGCGCGAGGTCTGGAAACACCATATATTTT. This encodes CASNTGGARSGNTIYF. The rearrangement uses TRBV19 and TRBJ1-3, with TRBD1 matching 9 bases. CDR1 is LNHDA and CDR2 is SQIVND in the germline V gene (reference sequence). The CDR3 extends over 16 amino acids. With V trimmed by 7 bases and J by 1 base, 8 bases remained unmatched.

The chain employs TRBV5-5 and TRBJ2-2; weak D call: TRBD1 (6 bases). This CDR3 has 16 residues. Germline V CDR1 and CDR2: SGHKS, YYEKEE (reference sequence). V was trimmed by 4 bases and J by 2 bases, leaving 15 bases between them. The CDR3 is CASSRLRQANTGELFF. In DNA form, the CDR3 reads TGTGCCAGCAGCCGTCTCCGACAGGCTAACACCGGGGAGCTGTTTTTT.

The chain recombines TRBV9 with TRBJ2-3; TRBD1 might be the D (8 bases). The CDR3 sequence is 17 residues long. V lost 0 bases, J lost 5 bases, and 19 bases lay in between. Germline V lookup: CDR1 SGDLS, CDR2 YYNGEE. CDR3 coding DNA: TGTGCCAGCAGCGTAGTCTACGAACAGGGGGGGGAAGATACGCAGTATTTT. Translated, it gives CASSVVYEQGGEDTQYF.

V gene TRBV14 combines with J gene TRBJ2-3; D call uncertain. The length of the CDR3 is 13 residues. Germline CDR1 reads SGHDN; CDR2 reads FVKESK. V lost 3 bases and J lost 2, with 6 bases in between. CDR3 sequence: CASSHRHTDTQYF. In nucleotides, the CDR3 is TGTGCCAGCAGCCATCGACACACAGATACGCAGTATTTT.

The chain is built from TRBV6-5 and TRBJ2-2, with TRBD2 identical over 8 bases. Germline V CDR1 and CDR2: MNHEY, SVGAGI. The CDR3 loop spans 16 amino acids. Trimming at V came to 2 bases and at J to 3 bases, leaving 5 bases not matched to a gene. The CDR3 region has the DNA TGTGCCAGCAGTTACGGGGCAGCGGGAGACACCGGGGAGCTGTTTTTT. It specifies CASSYGAAGDTGELFF.

The V and J genes are TRBV18 and TRBJ2-7, with D possibly TRBD2 on 5 matching bases. CDR1 and CDR2 (germline): KGHSH, LQKENI. CDR3 length: 13 residues. V dropped 3 bases and J dropped 7 bases, with 13 bases sitting between them. The CDR3: CASSPLETGEQYV. In DNA, the CDR3 is TGTGCCAGCTCACCGTTAGAAACGGGAGAGCAGTACGTC.

The chain is built from TRBV28 and TRBJ2-3; tentatively, D is TRBD1 (6 bases). CDR3 length equals 12 residues. The V gene's germline CDR1 is MDHEN and CDR2 SYDVKM. The V end lost 8 bases, the J end lost 9 bases, and 15 bases lay between the germline ends. The DNA for the CDR3 is TGTGCCAGCGGGGTACAGGGCCCCACGCAGTATTTT. As protein: CASGVQGPTQYF.

This clone came up once. V and J are TRBV20-1 and TRBJ1-2, with 9 bases aligning to TRBD1. The CDR3 covers 15 residues. V was pared by 3 bases and J by 6 bases, with 11 bases of the junction left unmatched. The germline CDR1 and CDR2 sequences are DFQATT and SNEGSKA (reference sequence). The CDR3 sequence: CSASSIGDRADGYTF. The CDR3 bases are TGCAGTGCTAGTAGCATTGGGGACAGGGCGGATGGCTACACCTTC.

This chain uses TRBV5-1 with TRBJ2-7; perhaps TRBD1 as D (5 bases). This CDR3 is 14 amino acids long. Germline V gene data show CDR1 as SGHRS and CDR2 as YFSETQ. V was shortened by 0 bases and J by 1 base, with 8 bases between the two germline ends. CDR3 residues: CASSLDRRSYEQYF. In DNA form, the CDR3 reads TGCGCCAGCAGCTTGGACAGGAGATCCTACGAGCAGTACTTC.

The V and J genes are TRBV28 and TRBJ1-1, with D possibly being TRBD1 (5 bases). The CDR3 totals 13 residues. Trimming left V 6 bases short and J 7 bases short, with 15 bases between. CDR1 is MDHEN and CDR2 is SYDVKM in the germline V gene. The DNA for the CDR3 is TGTGCCAGCAGACCTTCGATAGACAGTGAAGCTTTCTTT. Translating it yields CASRPSIDSEAFF.

This rearrangement joins TRBV24-1 to TRBJ1-6; D gene ambiguous. In germline, CDR1 is KGHDR, CDR2 SFDVKD. The CDR3 runs to 13 residues. V was shortened by 3 bases and J by 9 bases, with 8 bases between the two germline ends. The CDR3 bases are TGTGCCACCAGTGATACCTCAGGTTCACCCCTCCACTTT. Protein product: CATSDTSGSPLHF.

The V and J genes are TRBV3-1 (or the pseudogene TRBV3-2) and TRBJ2-2, with 10 bases lining up with TRBD1. The CDR3 is made up of 14 amino acids. Germline V lookup: CDR1 LGHDT, CDR2 YNNKEL (reference sequence). Trimming removed 11 bases from V and 4 bases from J; junction bases left unmatched: 7. The CDR3 region is CAVRDRGITGELFF. The CDR3 DNA reads TGTGCCGTCCGGGACAGGGGTATCACCGGGGAGCTGTTTTTT.

The gene calls are TRBV28 and TRBJ1-1, with D possibly being TRBD1 (5 bases). Germline lookup yields CDR1 MDHEN and CDR2 SYDVKM. V was shortened by 5 bases and J by 6 bases, with 22 bases between the two germline ends. The CDR3 is made up of 16 amino acids. The CDR3 spells CASSRERDSAVAEAFF. CDR3 DNA sequence: TGTGCCAGCAGTCGGGAGCGGGACTCCGCGGTGGCTGAAGCTTTCTTT.

This chain connects TRBV27 to TRBJ2-2; D gene ambiguous. The CDR3 totals 17 residues. Germline values: CDR1 MNHEY, CDR2 SMNVEV (reference sequence). Trimming removed 3 bases from V and 4 bases from J, with 18 bases in between. For the CDR3, the DNA is TGTGCCAGCAGTTTTGGGTCAGCTAGATCCTCCACCGGGGAGCTGTTTTTT. Its protein is CASSFGSARSSTGELFF.

The chain carries TRBV3-1 (or the pseudogene TRBV3-2) and TRBJ1-1; D is unclear. Germline-derived CDR1 and CDR2 are LGHDT and YNNKEL (reference sequence). The V and J ends lost 5 bases and 1 base respectively, with 14 bases between them. The CDR3 has 15 residues. The CDR3 bases are TGTGCCAGCAGCGCGTGGCCGGAGTCGAACACTGAAGCTTTCTTT. Residues: CASSAWPESNTEAFF.

The V and J genes are TRBV20-1 and TRBJ1-6; weak D call: TRBD1 (6 bases). V lost 3 bases and J 8 bases, leaving 17 bases between the germline ends. CDR3 length: 15 residues. From germline, CDR1 is DFQATT and CDR2 SNEGSKA (reference sequence). The CDR3 here is CSASWPQGWDSPLHF. The CDR3 DNA reads as TGCAGTGCTAGTTGGCCACAGGGATGGGATTCACCCCTCCACTTT.